This TCR beta chain was recovered during a study of T cells in Graves' hyperthyroidism and ophthalmopathy. When ophthalmopathy did not progress within 18 months, Graves' hyperthyroidism was considered stable. Patients between 18 and 65 years old had hyperthyroidism, newly diagnosed and lasting under 2 months. V lost 6 bases to trimming and J lost 7 bases, with 10 bases between them. Per the germline V gene, CDR1 is SNHLY and CDR2 is FYNNEI. The CDR3 runs 13 residues. Study observations and caveats: Progression to ophthalmopathy was predicted a median of approximately 6.4 months early. Most thyroid clonotypes expanded above 0.001 appeared in blood too.

Remarks on this clonotype: Its matching antigen is unknown.

TCR beta CDR3 region amplification was performed from RNA transcripts. With the HTBI primer set, the TCR CDR3 went through a first round of RT-PCR. TCRdb fed the multiplex PCR reads into MiXCR, producing one record per CDR3 protein. The top ten clones hold roughly 8.2% of a sample with roughly 580,000 distinct CDR3 sequences, about half of them seen once. The origin of this receptor is a woman under 30 with Graves' hyperthyroidism. The J gene is TRBJ1-6, the V gene TRBV2; D unclear. Sequencing was carried out using peripheral blood or thyroid tissue (not recorded which). The CDR3 is CASRGSENSPLHF. In DNA form, the CDR3 reads TGTGCCAGCAGGGGCTCGGAAAATTCACCCCTCCACTTT. Variable domain in full (rest from reference TRBV2 and TRBJ1-6): EPEVTQTPSHQVTQMGQEVILRCVPISNHLYFYWYRQILGQKVEFLVSFYNNEISEKSEIFDDQFSVERPDGSNFTLKIRSTKLEDSAMYFCASRGSENSPLHFGNGTRLTVT.